This T cell receptor (beta chain) appears in the sequencing data of a study of tumor-infiltrating lymphocytes in primary liver carcinoma (dated by TCRdb to about 2017). At the level of the whole study: Hepatocellular carcinoma (four) or combined HCC and intrahepatic cholangiocarcinoma (one) was present in the five patients, who were three men and two women aged 30 to 69 years. TCRbeta repertoire sequencing, expression microarrays and whole-exome sequencing were combined in the study across five regions of each liver tumor, with adjacent normal tissue and blood also included. TCRbeta repertoire sequencing covered approximately 35 specimens from 5 patients: approximately 25 tumor regions, 5 adjacent noncancerous liver tissues and 5 peripheral blood samples. The five patients had tumors of stage T1-T3 N0M0, with maximum diameters ranging from roughly 4 to 11 cm. Repertoires from technical replicates were highly reproducible, with mean shared-clone rates roughly 0.9 and correlation coefficients above 0.98. To link TCRbeta repertoire diversity to the local molecular phenotype, the approximately 26 tumor region samples were profiled with Agilent mRNA microarrays. Samples yielded roughly 3.65 to 7.5 million productive TCRbeta reads; read depth did not differ significantly between tissue types.

Findings and caveats that apply to the study as a whole: The top 250 clones accounted for a significantly greater share of the repertoire in tumors than in blood (p = 0.039). Repertoire overlap was found to be higher between tumor regions (mean about 36%) than between tumor-adjacent (around 17%) or tumor-blood (about 14%) pairs, consistent with antigen-driven expansion. Because the samples were bulk and unsorted, CD4+ and CD8+ T cell repertoires could not be compared. Only about 7.5-25% of top clones were present in all five regions of a tumor, suggesting spatial heterogeneity of tumor-infiltrating T cells. Only a few patients were included in the study, and the authors note that the findings should be validated in a larger study. Because sequencing covered only the TCR beta chain and unpaired alpha chains were not captured, true repertoire diversity is likely underestimated.

Sequences SGHAT (CDR1) and FQNNGV (CDR2) are obtained from the germline V gene. The CDR3 spans 14 residues, from the cysteine through the phenylalanine. Left in the record is the CDR3 DNA by itself, 42 bases read in frame from the first base. Total RNA and DNA were co-extracted from about 19-30 mg of bulk tissue with the AllPrep DNA/RNA mini kit, without cell sorting. Roughly five patients with histopathologically diagnosed primary liver carcinoma underwent surgical resection in China between late 2015 and 2016. Chronic HBV infection was present in the patients, and the patients were treatment-naive at sampling. Five spatially separated regions were sampled per tumor: superior, inferior, left-lateral and right-lateral poles, plus the tumor centre. Histological examination found more than 80% viable tumor cells in every tumor sample. Fresh tumor and adjacent tissue pieces were bisected; one half was stored in RNAlater at -80°C, the other sent for histology.

Starting from about 500 ng total RNA, TCRbeta-specific cDNA was produced by reverse transcription with a constant-region primer and ProtoScript II reverse transcriptase. TCRbeta libraries were built with three nested multiplex PCR rounds, a slightly modified ARM-PCR procedure. Each of the first two PCR rounds ran for around 10 cycles using multiplex TRBV1-TRBV30 forward primers together with a Cbeta reverse primer. A final 25-cycle PCR with Deep VentR polymerase added sample barcodes and Illumina adapters. Before sequencing, amplicons between 200 and 500 bp were purified from gel using a QIAquick gel extraction kit. The TCRbeta amplicons were sequenced with 250-bp paired-end reads on an Illumina HiSeq 2500. As for the original processing: To recover full CDR3 sequences, reads were quality-trimmed using Trimmomatic v0.33 and paired reads were then merged using FLASH v1.2.11. V, D and J germline segments were assigned to the rearranged TCRbeta sequences by MiGEC v1.2.1b. Clonotype statistics and Shannon-Wiener diversity indices were computed with VDJtools v1.0.0. To cut down on sampling bias, every analysis after diversity analysis relied on just the 250 most abundant clonotypes from each sample. The public sequencing data were trimmed at Q25 with fastp and processed into clonotypes with MiXCR by TCRdb, which kept only in-frame beta chains. Each entry is one CDR3 protein sequence, shown with its most common DNA and genes. In this record, the V and J calls reflect TCRdb's handling and not the investigators' own analysis. The sample table records 100,000 or so distinct CDR3 sequences; more than 60% of these occur just once. The ten largest clones capture over 9.5% of the sample.

This clonotype was seen a single time. The clone's antigen remains unknown. Compared with germline, one end of the junction differs, possibly owing to a read error. The rearranged chain carries TRBV11-2 and TRBJ2-3, and TRBD2 may be the D gene, going by 6 matching bases. Specimen: liver tumor tissue from sampling region 5. The sample's cell subset or site label is to be understood as: tumor region T5, tumor centre. The sequence was obtained from a woman aged 60 to 75 with primary liver carcinoma and hepatitis B virus infection. The nucleotide sequence reads TGCGCCAGCAGCACCGGACTACCCACAGATACGCATTATTTT. The resulting protein is CASSTGLPTDTHYF.